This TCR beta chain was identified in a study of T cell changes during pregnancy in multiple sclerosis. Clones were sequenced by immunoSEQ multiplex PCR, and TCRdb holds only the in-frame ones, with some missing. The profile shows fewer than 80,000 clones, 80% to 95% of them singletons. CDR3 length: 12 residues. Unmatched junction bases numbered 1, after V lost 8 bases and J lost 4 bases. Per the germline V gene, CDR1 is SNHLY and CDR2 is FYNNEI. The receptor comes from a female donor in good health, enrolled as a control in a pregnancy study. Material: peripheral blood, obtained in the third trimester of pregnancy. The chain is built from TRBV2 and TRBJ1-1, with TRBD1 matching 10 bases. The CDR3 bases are TGTGCCAGCGACAGGGGGCCCACTGAAGCTTTCTTT. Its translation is CASDRGPTEAFF.